This paragraph covers one TCR beta chain sequence. The antigen is unknown. Germline CDR1 is MNHEY and CDR2 is SMNVEV (reference sequence). The CDR3 has 16 residues. The trim removed 6 bases at V and 0 bases at J, leaving 5 bases unmatched. This sample stems from a study of graft-versus-host responses after intestinal transplantation. About the study: Anti-thymocyte globulin served as induction for all recipients, who then took tacrolimus and steroids for about 3 years. General study points: Allografts carried high graft-versus-host to host-versus-graft clonal ratios in patients having graft-donor T cell macrochimerism. Declining HvG levels early post-transplant were linked to peak circulating GvH clone levels.

Measured with immunoSEQ multiplex PCR; TCRdb has only the in-frame clones, and not every one. The table shows about 35,000 clones, with over 90% occurring only once. Sample: unstimulated CD8+ T cells sorted from spleen or lymph node cells, taken before transplant. The receptor's source is a human donor who was the organ donor for an intestinal transplant. The V gene is TRBV27, the J gene TRBJ2-7; 13 positions agree with TRBD2. Here the CDR3 reads CASSRLAGGFSYEQYF. As DNA, the CDR3 is TGTGCCAGCAGCCGACTAGCGGGAGGTTTCTCCTACGAGCAGTACTTC.